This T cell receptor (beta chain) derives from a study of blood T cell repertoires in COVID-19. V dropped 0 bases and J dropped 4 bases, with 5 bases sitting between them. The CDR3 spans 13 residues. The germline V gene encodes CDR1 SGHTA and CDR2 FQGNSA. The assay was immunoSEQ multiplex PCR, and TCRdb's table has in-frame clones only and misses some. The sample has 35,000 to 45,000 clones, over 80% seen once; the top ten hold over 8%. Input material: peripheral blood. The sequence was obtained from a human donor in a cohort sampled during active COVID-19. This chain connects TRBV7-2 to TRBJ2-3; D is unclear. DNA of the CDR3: TGTGCCAGCAGCTTAGCTTTCTCAGATACGCAGTATTTT. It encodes CASSLAFSDTQYF.